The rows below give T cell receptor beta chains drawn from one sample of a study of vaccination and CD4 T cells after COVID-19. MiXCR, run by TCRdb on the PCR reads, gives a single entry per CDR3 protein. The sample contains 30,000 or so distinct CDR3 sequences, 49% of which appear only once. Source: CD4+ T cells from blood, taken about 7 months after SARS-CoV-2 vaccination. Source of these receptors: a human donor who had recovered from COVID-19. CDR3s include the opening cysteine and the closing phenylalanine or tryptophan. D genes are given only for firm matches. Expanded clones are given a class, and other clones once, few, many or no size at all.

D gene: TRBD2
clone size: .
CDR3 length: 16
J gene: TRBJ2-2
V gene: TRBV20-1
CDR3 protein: CSARGLAGVSDGELFF
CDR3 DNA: TGCAGTGCTAGAGGTCTAGCGGGAGTGTCAGACGGGGAGCTGTTTTTT

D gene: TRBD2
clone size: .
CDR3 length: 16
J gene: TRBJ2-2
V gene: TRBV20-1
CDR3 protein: CSAPQASGKNTGELFF
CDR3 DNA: TGCAGTGCTCCCCAGGCTAGCGGGAAGAACACCGGGGAGCTGTTTTTT

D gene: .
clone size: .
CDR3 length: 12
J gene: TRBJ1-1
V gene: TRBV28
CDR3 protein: CASSLWGAEAFF
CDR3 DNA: TGTGCCAGCAGTTTGTGGGGAGCTGAAGCTTTCTTT

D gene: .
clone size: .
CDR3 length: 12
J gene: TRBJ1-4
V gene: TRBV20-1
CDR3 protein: CSAQGTDLRGIF
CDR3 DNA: TGCAGTGCCCAAGGAACCGACCTCCGGGGAATTTTT

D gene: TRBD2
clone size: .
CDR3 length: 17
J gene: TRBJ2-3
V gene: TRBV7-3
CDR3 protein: CASSLIPDAGGTDTQYF
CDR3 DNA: TGTGCCAGCAGCCTAATCCCCGACGCGGGAGGCACAGATACGCAGTATTTT

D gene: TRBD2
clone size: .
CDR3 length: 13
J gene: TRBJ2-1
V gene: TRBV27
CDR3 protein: CAIGLAGNNEQFF
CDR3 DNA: TGTGCCATAGGACTAGCGGGAAACAATGAGCAGTTCTTC

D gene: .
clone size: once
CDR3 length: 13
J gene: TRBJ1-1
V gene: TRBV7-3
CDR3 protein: CVSSVGANTEAFF
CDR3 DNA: TGTGTCAGCAGCGTGGGGGCTAACACTGAAGCTTTCTTT

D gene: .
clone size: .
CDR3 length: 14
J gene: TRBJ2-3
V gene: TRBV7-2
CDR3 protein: CASSLDPGTDTQYF
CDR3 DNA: TGTGCCAGCAGCTTAGATCCGGGCACAGATACGCAGTATTTT

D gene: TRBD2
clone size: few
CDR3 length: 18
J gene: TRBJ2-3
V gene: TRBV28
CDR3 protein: CASSPGLAGGGPPDTQYF
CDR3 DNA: TGTGCCAGCAGTCCGGGACTAGCGGGAGGGGGCCCTCCAGATACGCAGTATTTT

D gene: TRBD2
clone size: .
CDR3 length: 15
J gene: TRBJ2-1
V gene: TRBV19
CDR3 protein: CASQVLREGPNEQFF
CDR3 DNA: TGTGCCAGTCAGGTCCTGCGGGAGGGCCCCAATGAGCAGTTCTTC

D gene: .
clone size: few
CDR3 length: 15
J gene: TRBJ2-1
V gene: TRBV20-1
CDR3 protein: CSAPQDGTPYNEQFF
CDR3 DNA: TGCAGTGCTCCCCAGGACGGGACCCCCTACAATGAGCAGTTCTTC

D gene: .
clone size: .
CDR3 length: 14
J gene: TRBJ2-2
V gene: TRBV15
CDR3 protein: CATSRGPTGRELFF
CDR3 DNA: TGTGCCACCAGCAGAGGTCCCACCGGCCGGGAGCTGTTTTTT

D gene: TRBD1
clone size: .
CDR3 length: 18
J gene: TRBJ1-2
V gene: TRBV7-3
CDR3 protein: CASSLKESGTGGIHGYTF
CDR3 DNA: TGTGCCAGCAGCTTAAAGGAGTCGGGGACAGGGGGCATCCATGGCTACACCTTC

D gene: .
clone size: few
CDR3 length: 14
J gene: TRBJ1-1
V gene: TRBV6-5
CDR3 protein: CASSYKGAHTEAFF
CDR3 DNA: TGTGCCAGCAGTTACAAAGGGGCGCACACTGAAGCTTTCTTT

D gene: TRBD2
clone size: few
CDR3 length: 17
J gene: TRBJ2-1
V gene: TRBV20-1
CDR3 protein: CSARPRTSGTLDNEQFF
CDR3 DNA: TGCAGTGCTAGACCAAGAACTAGCGGTACTCTTGATAATGAGCAGTTCTTC

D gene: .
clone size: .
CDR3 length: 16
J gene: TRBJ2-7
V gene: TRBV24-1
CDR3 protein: CATSAGGREAGYEQYF
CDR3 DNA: TGTGCCACCAGTGCGGGTGGCAGGGAGGCGGGTTACGAGCAGTACTTC

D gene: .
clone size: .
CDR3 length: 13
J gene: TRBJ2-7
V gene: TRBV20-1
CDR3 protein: CSARTPNSYEQYF
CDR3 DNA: TGCAGTGCTAGGACACCCAACTCCTACGAGCAGTACTTC

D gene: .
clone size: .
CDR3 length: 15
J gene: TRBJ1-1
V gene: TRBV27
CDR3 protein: CASSLRPQGIAEAFF
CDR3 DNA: TGTGCCAGCAGTTTGAGGCCCCAGGGGATCGCTGAAGCTTTCTTT

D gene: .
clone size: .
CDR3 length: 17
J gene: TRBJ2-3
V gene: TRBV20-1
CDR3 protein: CSASPPLLLRETDTQYF
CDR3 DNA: TGCAGTGCTAGCCCCCCCCTCTTACTTCGGGAGACAGATACGCAGTATTTT

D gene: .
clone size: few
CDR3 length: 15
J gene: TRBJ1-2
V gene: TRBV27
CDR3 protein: CASSREARDGYGYTF
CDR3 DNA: TGTGCCAGCAGCCGAGAAGCCCGGGACGGCTATGGCTACACCTTC

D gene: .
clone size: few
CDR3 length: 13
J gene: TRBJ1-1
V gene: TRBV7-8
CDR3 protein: CASSTDRNTEAFF
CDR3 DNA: TGTGCCAGCAGCACCGACAGAAACACTGAAGCTTTCTTT

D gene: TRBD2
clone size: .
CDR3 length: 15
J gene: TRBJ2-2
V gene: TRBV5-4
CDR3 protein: CASSPTGTSGRELFF
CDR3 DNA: TGTGCCAGCAGTCCTACCGGGACTAGCGGGCGGGAGCTGTTTTTT

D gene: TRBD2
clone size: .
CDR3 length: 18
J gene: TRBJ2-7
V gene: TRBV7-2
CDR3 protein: CASSLVMGLAGGGYEQYF
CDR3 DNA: TGTGCCAGCAGCTTAGTGATGGGACTAGCGGGAGGGGGCTACGAGCAGTACTTC

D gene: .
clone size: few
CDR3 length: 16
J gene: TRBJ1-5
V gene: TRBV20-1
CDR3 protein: CSASLPGHRSNQPQHF
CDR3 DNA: TGCAGTGCTAGCTTGCCAGGACATCGTAGTAATCAGCCCCAGCATTTT

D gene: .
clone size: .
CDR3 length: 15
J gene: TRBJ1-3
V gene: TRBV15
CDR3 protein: CATGEGREIGNTIYF
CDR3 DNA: TGTGCCACCGGGGAGGGGAGGGAGATTGGAAACACCATATATTTT

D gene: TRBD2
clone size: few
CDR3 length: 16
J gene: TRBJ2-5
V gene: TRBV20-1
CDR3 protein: CSARGLAGGLQETQYF
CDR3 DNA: TGCAGTGCTAGGGGACTAGCGGGAGGTCTCCAAGAGACCCAGTACTTC

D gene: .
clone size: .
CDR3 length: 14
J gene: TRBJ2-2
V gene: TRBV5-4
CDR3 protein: CASSETVYTGELFF
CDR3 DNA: TGTGCCAGCAGCGAAACTGTCTACACCGGGGAGCTGTTTTTT

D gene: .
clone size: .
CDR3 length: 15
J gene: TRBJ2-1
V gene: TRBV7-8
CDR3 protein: CASSPPQSSYNEQFF
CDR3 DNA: TGTGCCAGCAGCCCCCCCCAAAGCTCCTACAATGAGCAGTTCTTC

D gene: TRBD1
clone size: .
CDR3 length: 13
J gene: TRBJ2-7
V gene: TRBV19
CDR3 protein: CASSMDRRYEQYF
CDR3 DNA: TGTGCCAGTAGTATGGACAGGCGGTACGAGCAGTACTTC

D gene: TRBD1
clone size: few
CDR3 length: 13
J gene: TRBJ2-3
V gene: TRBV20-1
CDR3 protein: CSARTGGTDTQYF
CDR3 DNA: TGCAGTGCTAGAACAGGGGGCACAGATACGCAGTATTTT

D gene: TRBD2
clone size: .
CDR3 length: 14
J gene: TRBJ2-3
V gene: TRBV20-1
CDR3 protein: CSARAGGVTDTQYF
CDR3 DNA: TGCAGTGCTAGGGCGGGAGGGGTGACAGATACGCAGTATTTT

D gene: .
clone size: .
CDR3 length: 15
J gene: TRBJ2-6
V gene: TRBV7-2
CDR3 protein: CASSSGFFGANVLTF
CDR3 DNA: TGTGCCAGCAGCTCAGGGTTCTTCGGGGCCAACGTCCTGACTTTC

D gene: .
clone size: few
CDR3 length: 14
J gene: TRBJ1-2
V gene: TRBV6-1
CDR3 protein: CASRTDRPPYGYTF
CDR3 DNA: TGTGCCAGCAGAACAGACAGGCCGCCGTATGGCTACACCTTC

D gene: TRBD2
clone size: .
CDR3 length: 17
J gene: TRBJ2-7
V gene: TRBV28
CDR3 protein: CASIPTGGVAGSYEQYF
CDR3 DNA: TGTGCCAGCATCCCTACCGGAGGGGTAGCGGGGAGCTACGAGCAGTACTTC

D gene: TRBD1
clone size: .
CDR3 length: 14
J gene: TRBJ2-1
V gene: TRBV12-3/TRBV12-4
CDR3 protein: CASSLQGAFNEQFF
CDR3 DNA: TGTGCCAGCAGTTTACAGGGGGCCTTCAATGAGCAGTTCTTC

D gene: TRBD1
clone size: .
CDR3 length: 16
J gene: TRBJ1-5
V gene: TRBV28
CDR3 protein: CASSTLSGTGNQPQHF
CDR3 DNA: TGTGCCAGCAGTACCCTTTCCGGGACAGGTAATCAGCCCCAGCATTTT

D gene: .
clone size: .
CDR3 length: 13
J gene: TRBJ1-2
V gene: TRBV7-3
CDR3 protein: CASSLDGSYGYTF
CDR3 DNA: TGTGCCAGCAGCTTAGATGGCAGCTATGGCTACACCTTC

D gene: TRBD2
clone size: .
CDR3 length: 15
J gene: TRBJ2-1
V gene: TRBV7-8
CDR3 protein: CASRRSAGGGDEQFF
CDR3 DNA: TGTGCCAGCAGAAGGTCGGCGGGAGGAGGCGATGAGCAGTTCTTC

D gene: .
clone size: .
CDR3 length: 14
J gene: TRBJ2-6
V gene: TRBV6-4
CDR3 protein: CASSERPWANVLTF
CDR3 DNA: TGTGCCAGCAGTGAAAGACCCTGGGCCAACGTCCTGACTTTC

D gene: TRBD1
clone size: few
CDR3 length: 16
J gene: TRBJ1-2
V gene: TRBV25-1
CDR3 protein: CASSYPGTETNYGYTF
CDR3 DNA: TGTGCCAGCAGTTACCCCGGGACAGAGACTAACTATGGCTACACCTTT

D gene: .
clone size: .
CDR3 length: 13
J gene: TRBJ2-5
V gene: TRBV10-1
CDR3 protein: CASSESGSPARYF
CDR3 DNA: TGCGCCAGCAGTGAGTCGGGCAGCCCAGCTCGGTACTTC